Sequencing of this TCR beta chain was carried out in a study of cytomegalovirus exposure and HLA in healthy donors. Study observations and caveats: Relative to the approximately 630-donor mean, N-insertions were reportedly fewer in an Asian-associated ancestry cluster in a later analysis. Rates of TCR association differed by HLA locus in a later analysis, with DRB1 highest and HLA-C lowest.

The PCR made use of 60 Vbeta and 13 Jbeta primers. Per the study methods: Later, 65 million to 85 million unique TCR beta chains were counted in an analysis, and 10 million to 12 million of them were shared. The data were produced by immunoSEQ multiplex PCR, yet TCRdb's version contains in-frame clones alone and is incomplete. The D gene and trimming were derived from the DNA, and the V and J assignments and clone size from that table. The record lists under 50,000 clones, of which the ten most abundant hold around 17%. As concerns this clone: Its antigen remains unidentified.

Sequenced input: PBMCs. The receptor's source is a male donor in good health and CMV-seronegative.

This CDR3 is CASSQDPGREQFF. The CDR3 DNA reads as TGCGCCAGCAGCCAAGATCCGGGAAGGGAGCAGTTCTTC. The gene calls are TRBV4-1 and TRBJ2-1; TRBD2 is a possible D gene (5 bases). Germline V CDR1 and CDR2: MGHRA, YSYEKL. Trimming took 0 bases from V and 10 from J, leaving 10 bases between them. CDR3 length: 13 amino acids.